The 27 T cell receptor beta chains in this list originate from one sample, sequenced in a study of response to subunit inactivated influenza vaccine. In TCRdb, the RT-PCR reads were re-called with MiXCR into one record per CDR3 protein. This sample yields fewer than 750,000 distinct CDR3 sequences, of which less than 15% are seen a single time; around 10% belongs to the top ten. Sequenced here: PBMCs from blood, sampled roughly 13 days after vaccination. These receptors originate from a man over 45 who received an inactivated influenza vaccine.

This rearrangement joins TRBV7-9 to TRBJ2-1; D gene unclear. Trimming left V 1 base short and J 8 bases short, with 15 bases between. Germline CDR1 is SEHNR and CDR2 is FQNEAQ (reference sequence). This CDR3 comprises 15 residues. The CDR3 DNA is TGTGCCAGCAGCTTAGTCCTCGCCTCGCTGGATGAGCAGTTCTTC. Translated, it gives CASSLVLASLDEQFF. Together with reference TRBV7-9 and TRBJ2-1, the CDR3 gives the full variable domain: DTGVSQNPRHKITKRGQNVTFRCDPISEHNRLYWYRQTLGQGPEFLTYFQNEAQLEKSRLLSDRFSAERPKGSFSTLEIQRTEQGDSAMYLCASSLVLASLDEQFFGPGTRLTVL.

This clonotype was observed a handful of times. The chain employs TRBV10-2 and TRBJ2-6; D is tentatively TRBD1 or TRBD2 (6 bases each). Trimming left V 8 bases short and J 7 bases short, with 24 bases between. CDR1 and CDR2 (germline): WSHSY, SAAADI. This CDR3 spans 17 amino acids. The CDR3 DNA is TGCGCCAGCGGCGGGACATCTCACACTCTGTTTGCCAACGTCCTGACTTTC. Translated, it gives CASGGTSHTLFANVLTF.

This chain links TRBV27 with TRBJ1-2, with 8 bases identical to TRBD1. The ends lost 6 bases at V and 7 bases at J; junction bases unmatched: 4. This CDR3 comprises 12 residues. The germline V gene has CDR1 MNHEY and CDR2 SMNVEV (reference sequence). This chain's CDR3 is CASSSGGFGYTF. The CDR3, as DNA: TGTGCCAGCAGCTCAGGGGGCTTTGGCTACACCTTC.

This clonotype occurred a few times. One end of the junction does not line up with germline, which may come from a read error. This chain uses TRBV4-2 with TRBJ1-4; possible D gene TRBD1, 5 bases. The CDR3 has 15 residues. Germline loops: CDR1 LGHNA, CDR2 YNFKEQ. This CDR3 is CASTQRGATNEKLFF. CDR3 bases: TGTGCCAGCACCCAAAGAGGGGCAACTAATGAAAAACTGTTTTTT.

This clonotype showed up many times. The gene calls are TRBV2 and TRBJ2-1, with D unresolved. V shed 6 bases and J shed 10 bases, with 13 bases lying between them. This CDR3 spans 12 amino acids. Germline V gene data show CDR1 as SNHLY and CDR2 as FYNNEI. CDR3 sequence: CASSPGSDEQFF. In DNA form, the CDR3 reads TGTGCCAGCAGCCCCGGGTCAGACGAGCAGTTCTTC. The full variable domain, completed using reference TRBV2 and TRBJ2-1, is EPEVTQTPSHQVTQMGQEVILRCVPISNHLYFYWYRQILGQKVEFLVSFYNNEISEKSEIFDDQFSVERPDGSNFTLKIRSTKLEDSAMYFCASSPGSDEQFFGPGTRLTVL.

The gene calls are TRBV27 and TRBJ2-7; 10 bases are shared with TRBD2. From germline, CDR1 is MNHEY and CDR2 SMNVEV (reference sequence). J gave up 4 bases and V 3 bases, and 6 bases lay outside the gene matches. The CDR3 covers 15 residues. CDR3 sequence: CASSFSSGSVYEQYF. CDR3 nucleotide sequence: TGTGCCAGCAGTTTCTCTAGCGGGAGTGTGTACGAGCAGTACTTC.

A few counts support this clonotype. The gene calls are TRBV29-1 and TRBJ2-7; D perhaps matches TRBD2 (6 bases). CDR3 length equals 13 residues. Germline V gives CDR1 SQVTM, CDR2 ANQGSEA. V lost 4 bases and J 6 bases, leaving 16 bases between the germline ends. The CDR3 sequence is CSVVTSTLREQYF. CDR3 in DNA: TGCAGCGTTGTAACTAGCACCCTACGCGAGCAGTACTTC.

About this clonotype itself: One junction end does not reproduce the germline sequence, and a read error may be involved. The chain is built from TRBV4-1 and TRBJ2-3; the D call may be TRBD1 or TRBD2 (6 bases each). Germline-derived CDR1 and CDR2 are MGHRA and YSYEKL. The CDR3 length is 15 residues. CDR3: CTSSQDPRSGGKKYF. For the CDR3, the DNA is TGCACCAGCAGCCAAGATCCCCGGTCCGGGGGCAAGAAGTATTTT.

This clonotype has ten or more counts. The chain links TRBV7-9 to TRBJ2-1; D may match TRBD1 or TRBD2 (5 bases each). CDR1 and CDR2 (germline): SEHNR, FQNEAQ (reference sequence). V lost 5 bases, J lost 7 bases, and 9 bases lay in between. The CDR3 loop spans 12 amino acids. The CDR3 bases are TGTGCCAGCAGCACTGGGGGAAATGAGCAGTTCTTC. Amino acids: CASSTGGNEQFF.

This chain joins TRBV20-1 and TRBJ2-2; 8 bases line up with TRBD1. This CDR3 is built from 16 residues. Germline V gene lookup returns CDR1 DFQATT and CDR2 SNEGSKA (reference sequence). Trimming cost V 1 base and J 1 base; bases outside gene matches: 5. CDR3 sequence reads: CSARAGGTGNTGELFF. CDR3 nucleotide sequence: TGCAGTGCTAGAGCCGGAGGGACAGGGAACACCGGGGAGCTGTTTTTT.

The CDR3 DNA sequence: TGTGCCAGTAGTCTAGCGGGGGTTTTTATACATGAGCAGTTCTTC. Protein sequence: CASSLAGVFIHEQFF. The V gene is TRBV12-3 or TRBV12-4, the J gene TRBJ2-1; 10 bases align to TRBD2. V shed 9 bases and J 8 bases; nucleotides not matched to a gene: 13. The CDR3 has 15 amino acids.

This clonotype has only a few counts. The chain links TRBV7-2 to TRBJ2-7; 7 bases line up with TRBD1. Germline CDR1 and CDR2: SGHTA and FQGNSA. This CDR3 region has 15 residues. V lost 5 bases, J lost 4 bases, and 11 bases stayed unmatched. This CDR3 reads CASSPTGTEKYEQYF. DNA of the CDR3: TGTGCCAGCAGCCCGACCGGGACAGAGAAATACGAGCAGTACTTC. Drawing the rest from reference TRBV7-2 and TRBJ2-7, the complete variable domain is GAGVSQSPSNKVTEKGKDVELRCDPISGHTALYWYRQSLGQGLEFLIYFQGNSAPDKSGLPSDRFSAERTGGSVSTLTIQRTQQEDSAVYLCASSPTGTEKYEQYFGPGTRLTVT.

The genes are TRBV18 and TRBJ2-1, with a possible D match to TRBD2 (5 bases). Germline CDR1 is KGHSH and CDR2 is LQKENI. This CDR3 spans 16 amino acids. With 0 bases removed from V and 0 bases from J, the gap between germline ends came to 9 bases. The CDR3 sequence: CASSPPSGDSYNEQFF. In nucleotides, the CDR3 is TGTGCCAGCTCACCACCGTCCGGGGACTCCTACAATGAGCAGTTCTTC.

This clonotype was counted a few times. The genes are TRBV10-3 and TRBJ1-2, with 7 bases lining up with TRBD1. In germline, CDR1 is ENHRY, CDR2 SYGVKD. The CDR3 spans 14 residues. V dropped 4 bases and J dropped 2; count of bases not matched to a gene: 4. The CDR3 region is CAISVGRGNYGYTF. The CDR3 DNA sequence: TGTGCCATCAGTGTGGGCAGGGGGAACTATGGCTACACCTTC.

This clonotype was counted between two and nine times. The chain links TRBV20-1 to TRBJ1-1; possible D gene TRBD1, 6 bases. Germline CDR1 and CDR2: DFQATT and SNEGSKA (reference sequence). CDR3 length: 12 residues. DNA for the CDR3: TGCAGAGGGGGAACGCCGAACACTGAAGCTTTCTTT. Residues: CRGGTPNTEAFF.

The chain recombines TRBV2 with TRBJ2-1, with a tentative D call TRBD1 (6 bases). Trimming took off 1 base at V and 1 base at J, with 11 bases between the two ends. The CDR3 runs to 16 residues. CDR1 and CDR2 (germline): SNHLY, FYNNEI. For the CDR3, the DNA is TGTGCCAGCAGTGAAGGGGGACAAATGTCCTACAATGAGCAGTTCTTC. Its protein is CASSEGGQMSYNEQFF.

This clonotype was seen a handful of times. The V gene is TRBV3-1, the J gene TRBJ1-2; 7 nucleotides align to TRBD1. Germline CDR1 LGHDT, CDR2 YNNKEL (reference sequence). The CDR3 is made up of 15 amino acids. V lost 0 bases, J lost 4 bases, and 5 bases stayed unmatched. The CDR3 is CASSQEWTGTYGYTF. The CDR3 nucleotides read TGTGCCAGCAGCCAAGAATGGACAGGAACCTATGGCTACACCTTC.

This clonotype was detected a few times. The rearrangement joins TRBV29-1 to TRBJ2-1; 14 bases are a match to TRBD2. With V trimmed by 4 bases and J by 7 bases, 3 bases remained unmatched. The CDR3 runs to 14 residues. The V gene's germline CDR1 is SQVTM and CDR2 ANQGSEA. CDR3 DNA sequence: TGCAGCGTTGGGGGGACTAGCGGGAGTAATGAGCAGTTCTTC. This gives the protein CSVGGTSGSNEQFF.

This chain joins TRBV12-3 or TRBV12-4 and TRBJ2-5; D tentatively fits TRBD1 or TRBD2 (5 bases each). The V end was cut by 4 bases, the J end by 10 bases, with 10 bases between. This CDR3 is built from 11 residues. The CDR3 DNA follows: TGTGCCAGCAGTTCAGGGACGATCCAGTACTTC. Protein sequence: CASSSGTIQYF.

The chain carries TRBV3-1 and TRBJ2-1; 9 bases are shared with TRBD1. The CDR3 has 16 residues. The junction had 8 bases not matched to a gene; V was cut back by 4 bases and J by 4 bases. CDR1 and CDR2 from the germline V gene are LGHDT and YNNKEL (reference sequence). CDR3 amino acids: CASSLVPGQGYNEQFF. DNA for the CDR3: TGTGCCAGCAGCCTCGTTCCGGGACAGGGATACAATGAGCAGTTCTTC.

The chain links TRBV29-1 to TRBJ2-7; 9 bases line up with TRBD1. CDR3 size: 14 residues. Germline V CDR1 and CDR2: SQVTM, ANQGSEA. J was trimmed by 0 bases and V by 5 bases; bases with no gene match: 5. The chain's CDR3 is CSVRDRVSSYEQYF. DNA for the CDR3: TGCAGCGTTCGGGACAGGGTGAGCTCCTACGAGCAGTACTTC.

The V call is TRBV12-3 or TRBV12-4, the J call TRBJ2-6; TRBD1 matches at 8 bases. With V trimmed by 2 bases and J by 2 bases, 5 bases remained unmatched. The CDR3 totals 17 residues. The CDR3 DNA is TGTGCCAGCAGTTTACCGACAGGGGTACCTGGGGCCAACGTCCTGACTTTC. It is translated as CASSLPTGVPGANVLTF.

In this sample, this clonotype turned up a few times. This chain links TRBV7-2 with TRBJ2-5; 7 nucleotides agree with TRBD1. Trimming took 4 bases from V and 0 from J; bases not matched to a gene: 2. The CDR3 is made up of 14 amino acids. Germline V gives CDR1 SGHTA, CDR2 FQGNSA. The CDR3 region has the DNA TGTGCCAGCAGCTACGGGACAGACCAAGAGACCCAGTACTTC. It translates to CASSYGTDQETQYF.

This clonotype was seen ten or more times. This sequence joins TRBV28 and TRBJ1-2; D is ambiguous. CDR1 and CDR2 from the germline V gene are MDHEN and SYDVKM. This CDR3 contains 12 residues. The V and J ends lost 4 bases and 6 bases respectively, with 9 bases between them. The DNA for the CDR3 is TGTGCCAGCAGTTCTCAGGATCATGGCTACACCTTC. Protein product: CASSSQDHGYTF.

V is TRBV12-3 or TRBV12-4 and J is TRBJ2-2, with no clear D. V dropped 9 bases and J dropped 0 bases, with 17 bases sitting between them. The CDR3 spans 16 residues. DNA of the CDR3: TGTGCCAGTAAACTGTCGACTTCCGCGAACACCGGGGAGCTGTTTTTT. This codes for CASKLSTSANTGELFF.

This clonotype has just a few counts. The J gene is TRBJ1-2, the V gene TRBV18; TRBD1 is a possible D gene (6 bases). This CDR3 is 15 amino acids long. V shed 3 bases and J shed 2 bases, with 13 bases lying between them. CDR1 KGHSH and CDR2 LQKENI come from the germline V gene. The CDR3 region is CASSPGDKVNYGYTF. The CDR3 DNA is TGTGCCAGCTCACCCGGGGACAAGGTGAACTATGGCTACACCTTC.

This clonotype has a handful of counts. This chain connects TRBV7-9 to TRBJ2-2; D assignment may be TRBD1 or TRBD2 (5 bases each). The germline V gene has CDR1 SEHNR and CDR2 FQNEAQ (reference sequence). The CDR3 loop spans 15 amino acids. Trimming left V 5 bases short and J 8 bases short, with 18 bases between. CDR3 region: CASSPGTAVPGELFF. As DNA, the CDR3 is TGTGCCAGCAGCCCTGGGACGGCCGTTCCTGGGGAGCTGTTTTTT.